The clone carrying this T cell receptor beta chain was seen at least ten times. The antigen is unknown. Every isolated RNA sample was fully reverse transcribed, so sequencing captured expressed TCRB transcripts. Profiling relied on immunoSEQ multiplex PCR, and the TCRdb table lists in-frame clones only, not all of them. Of 140,000 to 150,000 clones detected, about 13% appear once; the ten largest clones hold roughly 1.3%. The sample originates from a study of beta chain features in type 1 diabetes. The study's findings and limits: Shortening of TCRB CDR3s, moderate but significant, appeared in all four CD4+ subsets of Type 1 diabetes patients.

Germline trimming cut 1 base from V and 7 bases from J; bases unmatched to any gene: 6. In germline, CDR1 is SQVTM, CDR2 ANQGSEA. The CDR3 loop spans 14 amino acids. The V call is TRBV29-1, the J call TRBJ2-2; 7 nucleotides agree with TRBD1. Sequenced input: central memory CD4+ T cells from blood. This receptor was obtained from a man between 18 and 35 years old with type 1 diabetes. The CDR3 loop is CSVEGQGVRGELFF. In DNA form, the CDR3 reads TGCAGCGTTGAAGGACAGGGTGTTCGCGGGGAGCTGTTTTTT.